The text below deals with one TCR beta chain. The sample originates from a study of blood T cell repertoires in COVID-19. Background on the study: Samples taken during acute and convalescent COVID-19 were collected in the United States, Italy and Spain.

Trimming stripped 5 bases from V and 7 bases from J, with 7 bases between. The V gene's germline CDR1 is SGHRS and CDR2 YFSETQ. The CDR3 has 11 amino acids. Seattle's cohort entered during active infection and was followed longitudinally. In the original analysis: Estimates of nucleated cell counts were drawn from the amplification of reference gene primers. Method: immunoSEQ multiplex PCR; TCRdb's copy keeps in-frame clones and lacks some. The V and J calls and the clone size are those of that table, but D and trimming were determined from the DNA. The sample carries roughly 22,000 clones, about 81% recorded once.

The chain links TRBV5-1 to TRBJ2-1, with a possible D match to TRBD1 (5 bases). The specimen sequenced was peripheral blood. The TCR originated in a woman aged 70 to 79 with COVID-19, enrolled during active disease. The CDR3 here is CASRGQNEQFF. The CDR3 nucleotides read TGCGCCAGCAGGGGGCAAAATGAGCAGTTCTTC.